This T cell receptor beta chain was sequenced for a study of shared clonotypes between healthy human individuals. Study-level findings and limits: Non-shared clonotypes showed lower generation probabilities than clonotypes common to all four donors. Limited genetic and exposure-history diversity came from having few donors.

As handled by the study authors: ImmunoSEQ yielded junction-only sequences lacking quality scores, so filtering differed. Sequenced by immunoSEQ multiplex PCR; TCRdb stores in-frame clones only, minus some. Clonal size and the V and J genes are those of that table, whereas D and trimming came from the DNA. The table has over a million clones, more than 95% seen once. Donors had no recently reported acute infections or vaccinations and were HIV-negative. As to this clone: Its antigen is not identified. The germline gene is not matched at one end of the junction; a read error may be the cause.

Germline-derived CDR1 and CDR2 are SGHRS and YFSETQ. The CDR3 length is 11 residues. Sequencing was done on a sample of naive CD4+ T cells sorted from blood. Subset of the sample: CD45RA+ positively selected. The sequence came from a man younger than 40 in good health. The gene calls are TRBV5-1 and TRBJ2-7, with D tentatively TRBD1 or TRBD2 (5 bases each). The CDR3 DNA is TGCGCCAGCAGCTTGCGGGCAGGGACCGACTTC. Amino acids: CASSLRAGTDF.